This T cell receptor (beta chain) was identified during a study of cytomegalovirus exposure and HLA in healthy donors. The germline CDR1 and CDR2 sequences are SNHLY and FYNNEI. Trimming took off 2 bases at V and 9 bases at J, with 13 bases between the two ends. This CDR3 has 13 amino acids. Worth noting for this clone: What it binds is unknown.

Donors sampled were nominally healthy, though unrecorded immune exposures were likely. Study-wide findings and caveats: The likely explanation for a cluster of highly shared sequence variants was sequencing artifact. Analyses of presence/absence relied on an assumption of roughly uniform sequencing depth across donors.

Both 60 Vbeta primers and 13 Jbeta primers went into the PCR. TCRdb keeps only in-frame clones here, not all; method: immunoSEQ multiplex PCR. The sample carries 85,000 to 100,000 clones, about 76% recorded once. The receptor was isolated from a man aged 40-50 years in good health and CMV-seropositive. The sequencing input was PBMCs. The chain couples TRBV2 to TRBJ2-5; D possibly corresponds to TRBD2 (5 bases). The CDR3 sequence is CASSESPLAAQYF. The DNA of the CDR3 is TGTGCCAGCAGTGAAAGCCCCCTAGCTGCCCAGTACTTC.